These 2 T cell receptor beta chains came from one sample sequenced in a study of blood T cell repertoires in COVID-19. The protocol was immunoSEQ multiplex PCR, while the TCRdb copy is restricted to in-frame clones and leaves out a portion. Found here are a few hundred thousand clones, 70% to 90% of them singletons; the top ten hold over 1.3%. The source material was peripheral blood. These receptors were collected from a man aged 80 or over with acute or convalescent COVID-19.

This sequence joins TRBV27 and TRBJ2-7; D ambiguous. V was cut by 8 bases and J by 6 bases, with 14 bases left in between. The CDR3 runs 12 residues. Germline CDR1 and CDR2: MNHEY and SMNVEV (reference sequence). CDR3 nucleotides: TGTGCCAGCGGGCAGTCCTGGGCCGAGCAGTACTTC. Translation: CASGQSWAEQYF.

The V call is TRBV21-1, the J call TRBJ1-5; TRBD1, the table's D call, lacks a check against the DNA. TRBV21-1 counts as a pseudogene. This CDR3 spans 17 amino acids. Here the CDR3 DNA reads TGTGCCAGCAGCACAGTGCGGCCGGGACAGGTAAATCAGCCCCAGCATTTT. Its translation is CASSTVRPGQVNQPQHF.